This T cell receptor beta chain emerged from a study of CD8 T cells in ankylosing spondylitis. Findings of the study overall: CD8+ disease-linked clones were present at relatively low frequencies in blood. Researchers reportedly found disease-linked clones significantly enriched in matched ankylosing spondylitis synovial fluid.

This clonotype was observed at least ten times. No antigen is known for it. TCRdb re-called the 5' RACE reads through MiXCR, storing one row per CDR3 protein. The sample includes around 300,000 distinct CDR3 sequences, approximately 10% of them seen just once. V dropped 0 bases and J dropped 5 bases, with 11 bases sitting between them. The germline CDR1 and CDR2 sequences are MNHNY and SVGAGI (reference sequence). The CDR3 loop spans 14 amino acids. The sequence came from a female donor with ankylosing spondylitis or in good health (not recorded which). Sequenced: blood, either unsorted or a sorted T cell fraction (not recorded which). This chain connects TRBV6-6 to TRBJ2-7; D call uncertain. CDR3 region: CASSYSAPANEQYF. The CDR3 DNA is TGTGCCAGCAGTTACTCGGCCCCGGCGAACGAGCAGTACTTC.